The next 17 T cell receptor beta chains were all read from a single sample in a study of blood T cell repertoires in COVID-19. The protocol was immunoSEQ multiplex PCR, while the TCRdb copy is restricted to in-frame clones and leaves out a portion. In the table there are 150,000 to 200,000 clones, roughly 79% of which are singletons. What was sequenced was peripheral blood. Receptors were obtained from a man aged 55 to 70 with active or convalescent COVID-19.

This sequence joins TRBV4-3 and TRBJ1-1, with 9 positions matching TRBD1. The CDR3 has 14 residues. Germline V gene sequence: CDR1 LGHNA, CDR2 YSLEER. The V and J ends lost 4 bases and 4 bases, in that order; junction bases with no gene match: 4. The CDR3 DNA is TGCGCCAGCAGCCCCGGGACAGGGATCACTGAAGCTTTCTTT. Translating gives CASSPGTGITEAFF.

The V gene is TRBV7-6, the J gene TRBJ2-5; 8 bases fit TRBD1. Trimming cost V 3 bases and J 1 base; bases outside gene matches: 10. This CDR3 has 17 residues. Germline lookup yields CDR1 SGHVS and CDR2 FNYEAQ. CDR3 DNA: TGTGCCAGCAGCTTCGGCGGACAGGGACTTTCCCAAGAGACCCAGTACTTC. Its protein is CASSFGGQGLSQETQYF.

The rearrangement links TRBV24-1 to TRBJ2-7; D perhaps matches TRBD2 (6 bases). CDR1 and CDR2 from the germline V gene are KGHDR and SFDVKD. This CDR3 has 11 amino acids. The V and J ends lost 4 bases and 6 bases respectively, with 6 bases between them. The CDR3: CATSDGGEQYF. CDR3 DNA sequence: TGTGCCACCAGTGACGGGGGCGAGCAGTACTTC.

The chain combines TRBV30 with TRBJ1-1; tentative D call: TRBD1 (5 bases). CDR3 size: 13 residues. Trimming took 3 bases from V and 5 from J, leaving 13 bases between them. Germline assignment: CDR1 GTSNPN and CDR2 SVGIG (reference sequence). The CDR3 bases are TGTGCCTGGAGATCCTCGGGGGAGACTGAAGCTTTCTTT. Translating gives CAWRSSGETEAFF.

The genes are TRBV4-2 and TRBJ2-2, with TRBD2 matching over 10 bases. The V segment lost 4 bases and the J segment 0 bases; nucleotides outside the gene matches: 2. Germline values: CDR1 LGHNA, CDR2 YNFKEQ. CDR3 length equals 16 residues. The CDR3 here is CASSPTSGPNTGELFF. In DNA, the CDR3 is TGTGCCAGCAGCCCGACTAGCGGGCCGAACACCGGGGAGCTGTTTTTT.

The J gene is TRBJ1-2, the V gene TRBV30; D unclear. The V end lost 0 bases, the J end lost 2 bases, and 16 bases lay between the germline ends. CDR1 GTSNPN and CDR2 SVGIG come from the germline V gene (reference sequence). The CDR3 runs 16 residues. CDR3 region: CAWSVTAELFNYGYTF. CDR3 DNA sequence: TGTGCCTGGAGTGTTACGGCAGAACTATTCAACTATGGCTACACCTTC.

J is TRBJ1-5 and V is TRBV11-2; maybe TRBD1 (5 bases). CDR1 and CDR2 from the germline V gene are SGHAT and FQNNGV. The CDR3 runs 15 residues. V lost 2 bases, J lost 6 bases, and 14 bases lay in between. This chain's CDR3 is CASSLSAGSVQPQHF. In DNA, the CDR3 is TGTGCCAGCAGCTTATCCGCAGGGTCGGTTCAGCCCCAGCATTTT. The entire variable domain, with the rest obtained from reference TRBV11-2 and TRBJ1-5, is as follows: EAGVAQSPRYKIIEKRQSVAFWCNPISGHATLYWYQQILGQGPKLLIQFQNNGVVDDSQLPKDRFSAERLKGVDSTLKIQPAKLEDSAVYLCASSLSAGSVQPQHFGDGTRLSIL.

V usage is TRBV27 and J usage is TRBJ2-3; perhaps TRBD2 as D (6 bases). The CDR3 covers 12 residues. V dropped 5 bases and J dropped 7 bases, with 10 bases sitting between them. Germline CDR1 is MNHEY and CDR2 is SMNVEV (reference sequence). CDR3 protein: CASSPGTYTQYF. The CDR3 region has the DNA TGTGCCAGCAGTCCCGGGACTTATACGCAGTATTTT.

This chain connects TRBV2 to TRBJ2-1; perhaps TRBD2 as D (6 bases). This CDR3 is 14 amino acids long. V was cut by 8 bases and J by 6 bases, with 17 bases left in between. CDR1 SNHLY and CDR2 FYNNEI come from the germline V gene. The CDR3 is CASRRLVGGNEQFF. The DNA for the CDR3 is TGTGCCAGCCGAAGACTAGTTGGGGGCAATGAGCAGTTCTTC.

The rearrangement joins TRBV9 to TRBJ2-2, with TRBD2 matching over 7 bases. The V and J ends lost 1 base and 0 bases, in that order; junction bases with no gene match: 3. Per germline, CDR1 SGDLS and CDR2 YYNGEE. The CDR3 is made up of 16 amino acids. CDR3 in amino acids: CASSVTSVSNTGELFF. The CDR3 DNA reads as TGTGCCAGCAGCGTAACTAGCGTTTCGAACACCGGGGAGCTGTTTTTT.

This clone came up a few times. The V gene is TRBV7-3, the J gene TRBJ2-5; 7 positions match TRBD1. The CDR3 extends over 15 amino acids. Germline-derived CDR1 and CDR2 are SGHTA and FQGTGA. V lost 3 bases to trimming and J lost 5 bases; unmatched junction nucleotides: 9. The CDR3 region has the DNA TGTGCCAGCAGCTTTACGGGACAGCGTACGGAGACCCAGTACTTC. It translates to CASSFTGQRTETQYF.

By its share, this clone is large. The chain uses TRBV29-1 and TRBJ2-1, with a possible D match to TRBD2 (6 bases). Trimming removed 1 base from V and 4 bases from J, with 14 bases in between. Per germline, CDR1 SQVTM and CDR2 ANQGSEA. The CDR3 has 15 amino acids. CDR3 sequence: CSVEVWDSQYNEQFF. The CDR3 region has the DNA TGCAGCGTTGAAGTTTGGGACTCCCAATACAATGAGCAGTTCTTC.

In this sample, this clone turned up a few times. The chain recombines TRBV19 with TRBJ2-7; 12 bases are a match to TRBD2. The CDR3 runs 16 residues. V shed 6 bases, J shed 3 bases, and the junction held 9 bases outside the gene matches. CDR1 and CDR2 (germline): LNHDA, SQIVND (reference sequence). CDR3 DNA sequence: TGTGCCAGTAGCAAGGGCCGGACTAGCGGGGACTACGAGCAGTACTTC. It is translated as CASSKGRTSGDYEQYF.

This chain connects TRBV14 to TRBJ2-5; D remains unclear. Germline V gives CDR1 SGHDN, CDR2 FVKESK. This CDR3 spans 12 amino acids. V dropped 0 bases and J dropped 8 bases, with 7 bases sitting between them. For the CDR3, the DNA is TGTGCCAGCAGCCAAGATAGACACACCCAGTACTTC. Amino acid sequence: CASSQDRHTQYF.

The V gene is TRBV7-3, the J gene TRBJ2-3; 8 nucleotides line up with TRBD2. With 5 bases clipped from V and 4 bases from J, the junction kept 5 bases outside the gene matches. CDR1 and CDR2 (germline): SGHTA, FQGTGA. The CDR3 totals 14 residues. The CDR3 is CASSRGLDADTQYF. CDR3 nucleotides: TGTGCCAGCAGCCGGGGACTAGACGCAGATACGCAGTATTTT.

The J gene is TRBJ2-5, the V gene TRBV5-4, with 13 bases that match TRBD2. The ends lost 3 bases at V and 3 bases at J; junction bases unmatched: 2. Germline values: CDR1 SGHNT, CDR2 YYREEE (reference sequence). CDR3 length equals 15 residues. The CDR3 bases are TGTGCCAGCAGCTCCGGGACTAGCGGGAAAGAGACCCAGTACTTC. Translation gives CASSSGTSGKETQYF.

The chain combines TRBV5-1 with TRBJ2-3, with 8 bases aligning to TRBD2. The J segment lost 3 bases and the V segment lost 0 bases, leaving 12 bases of the junction unmatched. The CDR3 runs 18 residues. Germline lookup yields CDR1 SGHRS and CDR2 YFSETQ. CDR3 coding DNA: TGCGCCAGCAGCTTGGGGATCGGCGGGAGGTCATGGACAGATACGCAGTATTTT. This encodes CASSLGIGGRSWTDTQYF.